The next 20 T cell receptor beta chains were all read from a single sample in a study of CD8 T cells in ankylosing spondylitis listed by TCRdb under 2017. Antigens for these TCRs are unknown. General study outcomes and caveats: Blood from ankylosing spondylitis patients appeared to be characterized by a TCR beta motif made up of several highly homologous amino acid variants.

Libraries were prepared through 5' RACE. The sequencing machine was an Illumina HiSeq 2500. The public reads were run again by TCRdb, first through fastp at Q25 and then through MiXCR, and only productive beta chains were kept. A single entry per CDR3 protein holds the most common genes and DNA from its merged rows. In this sample the table shows 650,000 to 800,000 distinct CDR3 sequences, roughly 19% of which occur a single time. The biggest ten clones account for 15% to 20% of the sample. Sequences were obtained from blood, either unsorted or a sorted T cell fraction (not recorded which). The origin of the receptors is a male donor with ankylosing spondylitis.

This clonotype was observed many times. A read error may account for a junction end that differs from germline. The chain combines TRBV5-1 with TRBJ1-2; D ambiguous. Germline V gives CDR1 SGHRS, CDR2 YFSETQ. The CDR3 totals 13 residues. This chain's CDR3 is CASSLGGTYGYTF. In DNA form, the CDR3 reads TGTGCCAGCAGCTTAGGAGGAACTTATGGCTACACCTTC.

The V and J genes are TRBV6-2 or TRBV6-3 and TRBJ2-1; D might be TRBD2 (6 bases). Germline CDR1 MNHEY, CDR2 SVGEGT. This CDR3 is 15 amino acids long. The germline V and J ends were trimmed by 0 bases and 4 bases, with 10 bases remaining between them. DNA for the CDR3: TGTGCCAGCAGTTACTCGATAGCGGAGTACAATGAGCAGTTCTTC. Encoded protein: CASSYSIAEYNEQFF.

This clonotype was seen a handful of times. J is TRBJ2-7 and V is TRBV7-9, with 7 bases that match TRBD1. CDR3 length equals 12 residues. J lost 6 bases, V lost 6 bases, and 5 bases had no gene match. CDR1 SEHNR and CDR2 FQNEAQ come from the germline V gene (reference sequence). In DNA, the CDR3 is TGTGCCAGCAGACCTGACAGGGCCGAGCAGTACTTC. This gives the protein CASRPDRAEQYF.

The gene calls are TRBV29-1 and TRBJ1-1; D remains unclear. The V gene's germline CDR1 is SQVTM and CDR2 ANQGSEA. The V end lost 8 bases, the J end lost 5 bases, and 12 bases lay between the germline ends. The CDR3 spans 11 residues. The CDR3 region has the DNA TGCAGCACCCGGGTGGGGACTGAAGCTTTCTTT. Protein: CSTRVGTEAFF. The full variable domain, rest sourced from reference TRBV29-1 and TRBJ1-1, is SAVISQKPSRDICQRGTSLTIQCQVDSQVTMMFWYRQQPGQSLTLIATANQGSEATYESGFVIDKFPISRPNLTFSTLTVSNMSPEDSSIYLCSTRVGTEAFFGQGTRLTVV.

There are a few counts of this clonotype. V and J are TRBV24-1 and TRBJ2-1; D call uncertain. The CDR3 loop spans 15 amino acids. V was clipped by 3 bases and J by 5 bases, with 13 bases between them. CDR1 KGHDR and CDR2 SFDVKD come from the germline V gene. The CDR3 here is CATSDPRSPHNEQFF. CDR3 nucleotides: TGTGCCACCAGTGATCCTAGGAGCCCACACAATGAGCAGTTCTTC.

This clonotype has more than one count but fewer than ten. V usage is TRBV4-1 and J usage is TRBJ1-2; TRBD1 matches at 8 bases. V was clipped by 2 bases and J by 4 bases; unmatched bases: 9. The germline V gene has CDR1 MGHRA and CDR2 YSYEKL. CDR3 length: 16 residues. CDR3 protein: CASSQNRPGGFYGYTF. The CDR3 DNA reads as TGCGCCAGCAGCCAAAATCGTCCAGGGGGCTTCTATGGCTACACCTTC.

This clonotype has only a few counts. The rearrangement uses TRBV11-2 and TRBJ2-1; D not certain. The CDR3 totals 15 residues. In germline, CDR1 is SGHAT, CDR2 FQNNGV. V shed 1 base and J shed 5 bases, with 12 bases lying between them. The CDR3 here is CASSLGWGTDNEQFF. The CDR3 DNA sequence: TGTGCCAGCAGCTTAGGATGGGGAACAGACAATGAGCAGTTCTTC.

There are a few counts of this clonotype. The chain couples TRBV5-5 to TRBJ2-3; D is possibly TRBD1 or TRBD2 (5 bases each). V was trimmed by 4 bases and J by 2 bases, leaving 20 bases between them. Germline-derived CDR1 and CDR2 are SGHKS and YYEKEE (reference sequence). The CDR3 consists of 17 residues. CDR3: CASSTKPGPTNTDTQYF. The CDR3 DNA reads as TGTGCCAGCAGCACTAAACCGGGACCCACTAACACAGATACGCAGTATTTT.

The chain has TRBV10-3 and TRBJ2-3; D is unclear. CDR3 length: 11 amino acids. V dropped 4 bases and J dropped 2 bases, with 1 base sitting between them. The germline V gene encodes CDR1 ENHRY and CDR2 SYGVKD. CDR3 coding DNA: TGTGCCATCAGTGCCACAGATACGCAGTATTTT. This gives the protein CAISATDTQYF.

This clonotype was recorded at least ten times. The gene calls are TRBV5-1 and TRBJ2-2; TRBD2 is a possible D gene (6 bases). Germline CDR1 reads SGHRS; CDR2 reads YFSETQ. Trimming removed 4 bases at V and 8 bases at J, with 12 bases between. The CDR3 is made up of 13 amino acids. In nucleotides, the CDR3 is TGCGCCAGCAGCACGGGACTTCCTGGGGAGCTGTTTTTT. Translated, it gives CASSTGLPGELFF.

This clonotype appeared a few times. The chain has TRBV3-1 and TRBJ1-6, with a weak D call TRBD1 (6 bases). Germline-derived CDR1 and CDR2 are LGHDT and YNNKEL (reference sequence). Trimming shortened V by 0 bases and J by 9 bases, and 9 bases separated the two germline ends. The CDR3 spans 14 residues. In DNA, the CDR3 is TGTGCCAGCAGCCAAGATACAGGGAGTTCACCCCTCCACTTT. Residues: CASSQDTGSSPLHF.

A few counts support this clonotype. The V gene is TRBV11-3, the J gene TRBJ1-3; 7 nucleotides line up with TRBD1. V shed 5 bases, J shed 2 bases, and the junction held 6 bases outside the gene matches. The CDR3 has 15 amino acids. Germline V lookup: CDR1 SGHNT, CDR2 YENEEA. CDR3 in amino acids: CASSARDSPGNTIYF. Here the CDR3 DNA reads TGTGCCAGCAGCGCCCGGGACAGTCCTGGAAACACCATATATTTT.

The J gene is TRBJ1-1, the V gene TRBV7-3; possibly TRBD1 for D (6 bases). The CDR3 runs to 15 residues. CDR1 SGHTA and CDR2 FQGTGA come from the germline V gene. Trimming cost V 3 bases and J 3 bases, with 14 bases left between them. The CDR3 reads CASSLATGKDTEAFF. CDR3 sequence (DNA): TGTGCCAGCAGCTTGGCCACAGGGAAGGACACTGAAGCTTTCTTT.

The V gene is TRBV20-1, the J gene TRBJ2-2, with D perhaps TRBD2 (7 bases). The V end was cut by 6 bases, the J end by 5 bases, with 16 bases between. Germline assignment: CDR1 DFQATT and CDR2 SNEGSKA (reference sequence). The CDR3 is 14 residues long. The CDR3 reads CSAPGGQGTGELFF. The CDR3 DNA sequence: TGCAGTGCGCCGGGGGGCCAGGGAACCGGGGAGCTGTTTTTT.

The table lists this clonotype with many counts. The chain links TRBV27 to TRBJ1-2, with TRBD1 identical over 9 bases. The length of the CDR3 is 15 residues. CDR1 MNHEY and CDR2 SMNVEV come from the germline V gene (reference sequence). With V trimmed by 6 bases and J by 2 bases, 7 bases remained unmatched. The chain's CDR3 is CASSRTGDWNYGYTF. CDR3 bases: TGTGCCAGCAGCCGGACAGGGGATTGGAACTATGGCTACACCTTC.

This clonotype was found a few times. V gene TRBV6-5 combines with J gene TRBJ1-5; D unresolved. The ends were cut back, 0 bases at V and 0 bases at J, with 6 bases in the middle. CDR1 and CDR2 (germline): MNHEY, SVGAGI. This CDR3 has 15 residues. In DNA form, the CDR3 reads TGTGCCAGCAGTTACTCGCAGCCTAGCAATCAGCCCCAGCATTTT. Translation: CASSYSQPSNQPQHF.

The CDR3 DNA follows: TGCGCCAGCAGCTTGGGGGGACAGGGTAGGAGTTCAGCTAACTATGGCTACACCTTC. This gives the protein CASSLGGQGRSSANYGYTF. The chain links TRBV5-1 to TRBJ1-2; 9 nucleotides line up with TRBD1. The CDR3 is made up of 19 amino acids. The germline V gene encodes CDR1 SGHRS and CDR2 YFSETQ. V lost 0 bases to trimming and J lost 0 bases; unmatched junction nucleotides: 12.

In its sample, this clonotype was seen a few times. CDR3 in amino acids: CASSFQGWYQETQYF. The CDR3 DNA sequence: TGTGCCAGCAGCTTCCAGGGGTGGTACCAAGAGACCCAGTACTTC. This chain links TRBV7-2 with TRBJ2-5; tentatively, D is TRBD1 (6 bases). Germline V gene lookup returns CDR1 SGHTA and CDR2 FQGNSA. The CDR3 sequence is 15 residues long. Trimming cost V 3 bases and J 0 bases, with 11 bases left between them.

The CDR3: CSARAVLNYEQYF. The CDR3 nucleotides read TGCAGTGCTAGAGCAGTGCTCAACTACGAGCAGTACTTC. The chain carries TRBV20-1 and TRBJ2-7; no definite D call. This CDR3 region has 13 residues. Per the germline V gene, CDR1 is DFQATT and CDR2 is SNEGSKA (reference sequence). The V end was cut by 1 base, the J end by 3 bases, with 10 bases between.

The chain has TRBV6-6 and TRBJ2-7; either TRBD1 or TRBD2 may fit D (5 bases each). Germline V lookup: CDR1 MNHNY, CDR2 SVGAGI (reference sequence). The CDR3 contains 12 residues. Between the trimmed V and J ends, which lost 2 bases and 6 bases, there was a span of 8 bases. The CDR3 DNA reads as TGTGCCAGCAGTTACGAGGGGTTCGAGCAGTACTTC. Its translation is CASSYEGFEQYF.